The clone carrying this T cell receptor (beta chain) was counted many times. As yet, its antigen is unknown. The data belong to a study of T-cell reconstitution after alpha-beta-depleted transplantation in children. CDR3 length: 12 residues. The ends were cut back, 3 bases at V and 4 bases at J, with 4 bases in the middle. CDR1 LGHNT and CDR2 FRNRAP come from the germline V gene. Study-level results: There were reportedly several hundred expanded graft clones from which alpha-beta T cells came about two months after transplant.

Unique molecular identifiers were used in preparing the TCRbeta library. Via MiXCR, TCRdb re-called the PCR reads, giving one row per CDR3 protein. The profile shows some 600,000 distinct CDR3 sequences, 10% to 15% of them singletons. The receptor was derived from a male patient younger than 18 who had a stem cell transplant for acute myeloid leukemia, so the T cells may come from the graft donor. Here the sequenced sample was PBMCs, mostly from graft donor cells, taken 360 days after TCRalphabeta/CD19-depleted stem cell transplant. The V gene is TRBV12-5, the J gene TRBJ2-1; D gene uncertain. CDR3 nucleotide sequence: TGTGCTAGTGGTTTCCTATACAATGAGCAGTTCTTC. Translation: CASGFLYNEQFF.